This TCR beta chain was captured in a study of blood T cell repertoires in COVID-19. Profiled with immunoSEQ multiplex PCR; TCRdb holds only in-frame clones, not every one. The table has about 220,000 clones, 70% to 85% seen once. Germline V gene data show CDR1 as SGHNT and CDR2 as YYREEE (reference sequence). The CDR3 is 14 amino acids. V was trimmed by 0 bases and J by 6 bases, leaving 10 bases between them. The chain links TRBV5-4 to TRBJ2-1, with a weak D call TRBD1 (5 bases). This TCR came from a woman in her fifties or sixties who had recovered from COVID-19. Sequenced material: PBMCs or T cells enriched from blood (not recorded which). The DNA of the CDR3 is TGTGCCAGCAGCTTGGGGCCAGGGTTCAATGAGCAGTTCTTC. This encodes CASSLGPGFNEQFF. Using reference TRBV5-4 and TRBJ2-1 for the parts outside the CDR3, the full variable domain is ETGVTQSPTHLIKTRGQQVTLRCSSQSGHNTVSWYQQALGQGPQFIFQYYREEENGRGNFPPRFSGLQFPNYSSELNVNALELDDSALYLCASSLGPGFNEQFFGPGTRLTVL.